This entry lists 8 T cell receptor beta chains sequenced from one sample in a study of neoadjuvant anti-PD-1 for oral cavity cancer. The assay was immunoSEQ multiplex PCR, and TCRdb's table has in-frame clones only and misses some. This repertoire shows some 71,000 clones, 83% found once; its top ten account for 3% to 3.5%. The source was PBMCs, collected before nivolumab (anti-PD-1) treatment. The origin of the receptors is a person aged 40 to 85 with oral cavity squamous cell carcinoma.

The chain has TRBV19 and TRBJ2-2, with unresolved D. The V and J ends lost 0 bases and 2 bases respectively, with 10 bases between them. The CDR3 has 16 amino acids. Germline CDR1 is LNHDA and CDR2 is SQIVND (reference sequence). The CDR3 reads CASSIDQGINTGELFF. CDR3 coding DNA: TGTGCCAGTAGTATAGATCAAGGGATTAACACCGGGGAGCTGTTTTTT.

The CDR3 here is CASSPYRFYSYNEQFF. The DNA of the CDR3 is TGTGCCAGCAGCCCATACAGGTTTTACTCCTACAATGAGCAGTTCTTC. The chain links TRBV14 to TRBJ2-1, with D possibly matching TRBD1 (5 bases). V was pared by 4 bases and J by 0 bases, with 13 bases between. The germline CDR1 and CDR2 sequences are SGHDN and FVKESK. There are 16 residues in the CDR3.

The genes are TRBV21-1 and TRBJ1-6; the D call TRBD1 from the table was never checked on the DNA. TRBV21-1 is an annotated pseudogene. The CDR3 covers 14 residues. CDR3 loop: CASSTTGGETPLHF. CDR3 in DNA: TGTGCCAGCAGCACCACAGGGGGAGAGACACCCCTCCACTTT.

The chain recombines TRBV19 with TRBJ1-5, with 7 positions matching TRBD1. Germline CDR1 reads LNHDA; CDR2 reads SQIVND (reference sequence). V shed 9 bases, J shed 4 bases, and the junction held 9 bases outside the gene matches. This CDR3 has 14 residues. CDR3 protein: CASRWTGQNQPQHF. The CDR3, as DNA: TGTGCCAGCAGATGGACAGGACAAAATCAGCCCCAGCATTTT.

The V call is TRBV19, the J call TRBJ2-1, with a tentative D call TRBD2 (6 bases). The CDR3 runs 14 residues. V was clipped by 5 bases and J by 2 bases, with 10 bases between them. Germline V gene data show CDR1 as LNHDA and CDR2 as SQIVND (reference sequence). The CDR3 sequence: CASSVERAYNEQFF. The CDR3 DNA sequence: TGTGCCAGTAGTGTCGAGCGGGCCTACAATGAGCAGTTCTTC. The full variable domain, completed using reference TRBV19 and TRBJ2-1, is DGGITQSPKYLFRKEGQNVTLSCEQNLNHDAMYWYRQDPGQGLRLIYYSQIVNDFQKGDIAEGYSVSREKKESFPLTVTSAQKNPTAFYLCASSVERAYNEQFFGPGTRLTVL.

V gene TRBV6-5 combines with J gene TRBJ1-2, with D tentatively TRBD1 (5 bases). V was cut by 2 bases and J by 8 bases, with 15 bases left in between. The CDR3 is 14 residues long. In germline, CDR1 is MNHEY, CDR2 SVGAGI. The CDR3 region is CASSYPGQGGGYTF. In nucleotides, the CDR3 is TGTGCCAGCAGTTACCCGGGGCAGGGCGGGGGCTACACCTTC.

This chain links TRBV5-6 with TRBJ2-1; TRBD2 agrees at 7 bases. CDR1 is SGHDT and CDR2 is YYEEEE in the germline V gene. Unmatched junction bases numbered 10, after V lost 4 bases and J lost 9 bases. This CDR3 has 14 amino acids. CDR3 nucleotide sequence: TGTGCCAGCAGCCTCGGGGGGACGGGGCCTGAGCAGTTCTTC. Protein sequence: CASSLGGTGPEQFF.

The genes are TRBV7-9 and TRBJ1-2; 8 bases align to TRBD1. The CDR3 runs 15 residues. Germline V lookup: CDR1 SEHNR, CDR2 FQNEAQ (reference sequence). Trimming cost V 4 bases and J 8 bases; bases outside gene matches: 12. The CDR3: CASSSGRDRGNGYTF. The CDR3 nucleotides read TGTGCCAGCAGCTCAGGTCGAGACAGGGGTAACGGCTACACCTTC.